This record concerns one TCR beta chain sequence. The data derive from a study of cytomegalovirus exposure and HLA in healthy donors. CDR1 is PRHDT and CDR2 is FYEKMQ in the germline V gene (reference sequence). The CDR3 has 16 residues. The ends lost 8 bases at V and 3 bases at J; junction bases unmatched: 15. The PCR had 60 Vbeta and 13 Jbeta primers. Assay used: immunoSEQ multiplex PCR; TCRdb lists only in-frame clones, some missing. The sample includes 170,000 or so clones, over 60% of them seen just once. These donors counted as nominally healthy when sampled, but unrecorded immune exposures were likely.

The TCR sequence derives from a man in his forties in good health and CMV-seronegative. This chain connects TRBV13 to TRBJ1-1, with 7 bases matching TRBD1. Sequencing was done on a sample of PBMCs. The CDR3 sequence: CASGSRRGRVDTEAFF. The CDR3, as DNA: TGTGCCAGCGGGAGCAGGAGGGGGCGCGTAGACACTGAAGCTTTCTTT.